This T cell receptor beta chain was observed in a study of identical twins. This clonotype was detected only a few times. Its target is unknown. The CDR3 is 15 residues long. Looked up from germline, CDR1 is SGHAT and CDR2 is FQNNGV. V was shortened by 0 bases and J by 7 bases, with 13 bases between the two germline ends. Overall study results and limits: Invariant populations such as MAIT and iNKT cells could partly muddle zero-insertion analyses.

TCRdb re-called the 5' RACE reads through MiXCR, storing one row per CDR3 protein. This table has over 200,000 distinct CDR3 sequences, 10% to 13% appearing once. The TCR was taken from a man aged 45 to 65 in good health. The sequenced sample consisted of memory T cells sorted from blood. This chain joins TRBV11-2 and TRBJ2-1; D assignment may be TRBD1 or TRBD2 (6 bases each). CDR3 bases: TGTGCCAGCAGCTTAGAGACAGGACTATGGAATGAGCAGTTCTTC. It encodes CASSLETGLWNEQFF.